This T cell receptor beta chain was sequenced for a study of T-cell reconstitution after alpha-beta-depleted transplantation in children. The CDR3 loop spans 14 amino acids. Germline trimming cut 5 bases from V and 8 bases from J; bases unmatched to any gene: 8. TCRbeta library preparation incorporated unique molecular identifiers. One entry per CDR3 protein results from TCRdb running MiXCR on the PCR reads. In the table there are about 350,000 distinct CDR3 sequences, 13% of which are singletons. The rearrangement uses TRBV12-3 or TRBV12-4 and TRBJ1-5, with 8 nucleotides matching TRBD1. This TCR derives from a human donor who donated a stem cell graft to a child with Fanconi anemia. This sample comprised PBMCs, obtained from the stem cell graft. This chain's CDR3 is CASSPGQGREPQHF. CDR3 DNA: TGTGCCAGCAGTCCCGGACAGGGTCGGGAGCCCCAGCATTTT.